These T cell receptor beta chains were read from a single sample in a study of T cell repertoires in cytomegalovirus infection. Each CDR3 protein is one row after TCRdb ran MiXCR on the reads. The table has under 300,000 distinct CDR3 sequences, under 25% seen once; the top ten hold approximately 19%. No antigens are known for them. Sequences were derived from cultured PBMCs, sampled from culture after CMV antigen stimulation. These receptor sequences come from a human donor in good health (CMV status not recorded). Some clones in this sample may be carry-over from other donors' samples. Both conserved end residues are part of each CDR3. The order of the fields is V gene, J gene, CDR3 length, clone size, D gene, CDR3 DNA, CDR3 protein. The D gene is left open where the match is weak. Clone size is stated in some rows and not others, as once, few, many or a class when expanded.

>TRBV7-2|TRBJ2-5|17|-|TRBD2
TGTGCCAGCAGCTTAGTAGTTAGCGGGATATCCCAAGAGACCCAGTACTTC
CASSLVVSGISQETQYF
>TRBV7-2|TRBJ2-5|11|many|-
TGTGCCAGCAGCCCAGAGGGGACCCAGTACTTC
CASSPEGTQYF
>TRBV7-3|TRBJ2-1|16|-|-
TGTGCCAGCAGCTTAAGTCCGGGGGAGCCCTACAATGAGCAGTTCTTC
CASSLSPGEPYNEQFF
>TRBV30|TRBJ2-2|15|many|-
TGTGCCTGGAGAACAGGGCTAGCGGACACCGGGGAGCTGTTTTTT
CAWRTGLADTGELFF
>TRBV7-3|TRBJ1-3|13|many|-
TGTGCCAGCAGCTCCGGCTTTGGAAACACCATATATTTT
CASSSGFGNTIYF
>TRBV12-3/TRBV12-4|TRBJ1-2|13|many|-
TGTGCCAGCAGTTTACAGGAACTCCTAGGGTACACCTTC
CASSLQELLGYTF
>TRBV4-3|TRBJ2-3|16|-|-
TGCGCCAGCAGCCGGGACGGCCACCATAGCACAGATACGCAGTATTTT
CASSRDGHHSTDTQYF
>TRBV12-3/TRBV12-4|TRBJ1-2|15|-|TRBD1
TGTGCCAGCACCCCCACGACAGGGGGCTTCTATGGCTACACCTTC
CASTPTTGGFYGYTF
>TRBV10-1|TRBJ2-1|15|few|TRBD2
TGCGCCAGCAGTGAAGGTTTAGCGGGAGGTAATGAGCAGTTCTTC
CASSEGLAGGNEQFF
>TRBV7-9|TRBJ1-2|13|few|-
TGTGCCAGCAGCTTCGCGGACAGCTATGGCTACACCTTC
CASSFADSYGYTF
>TRBV7-8|TRBJ2-7|12|many|-
TGTGCCAGCAGCTTAGGCCGTAGCGAGCAGTACTTC
CASSLGRSEQYF
>TRBV6-2/TRBV6-3|TRBJ1-2|14|-|TRBD1
TGTGCCAGCAGTTACCGGGACAGTGGAGATGGCTACACCTTC
CASSYRDSGDGYTF
>TRBV4-1|TRBJ1-3|15|-|-
TGCGCCAGCAGCGTCCCTTTTGCCGGGGGAAACACCATATATTTT
CASSVPFAGGNTIYF
>TRBV6-1|TRBJ2-1|13|many|-
TGTGCCAGCACCACTCGGGCATTGGATGAGCAGTTCTTC
CASTTRALDEQFF
>TRBV28|TRBJ2-7|11|few|TRBD2
TGTGCCAGCAGTTCCGGACTAGCGCCGGGGTTC
CASSSGLAPGF
>TRBV11-3|TRBJ2-1|11|-|TRBD2
TGTGCCAGCAGTTATAGCGGGAGTTCATTCTTC
CASSYSGSSFF
>TRBV23-1|TRBJ1-5|15|-|TRBD1
TGCGCCAGCAGCCAAGACAGGGGGGGCAATCAGCCCCAGCATTTT
CASSQDRGGNQPQHF
>TRBV28|TRBJ1-1|14|few|-
TGTGCCAGCAGTCCAGTGACAGAGAACACTGAAGCTTTCTTT
CASSPVTENTEAFF
>TRBV10-3|TRBJ1-1|15|many|TRBD1
TGTGCCATCAGTGAGCAGGGGACAGGGAACACTGAAGCTTTCTTT
CAISEQGTGNTEAFF
>TRBV20-1|TRBJ2-1|14|-|TRBD2
TGCAGTGCTAGGATCCTAGCGGAGAGGGGTGAGCAGTTCTTC
CSARILAERGEQFF
>TRBV6-1|TRBJ1-2|13|-|TRBD1
TGTGCCAGCAGCCAGACAGGGGGCGAGGGCTACACCTTC
CASSQTGGEGYTF
>TRBV12-3/TRBV12-4|TRBJ1-1|16|-|-
TGTGCCAGCAGGACGGTCTGGGGGGAGGTGAACACTGAAGCTTTCTTT
CASRTVWGEVNTEAFF
>TRBV20-1|TRBJ2-1|22|-|TRBD2
TGCAGTGCTACCCACGGACTAGCGGGGGACCACTCTACAATGAGCAGCTACAATGAGCAGTTCTTC
CSATHGLAGDHSTMSSYNEQFF
>TRBV6-2/TRBV6-3|TRBJ2-1|15|-|-
TGTGCCAGCAGTTACTCCAAGGGTAGTATAGATGAGCAGTTCTTC
CASSYSKGSIDEQFF
>TRBV7-3|TRBJ2-7|18|-|TRBD2
TGTGCCAGCAGCTTAGTGGGTTTTAGCGGGAGGTCGAACTACGAGCAGTACTTC
CASSLVGFSGRSNYEQYF